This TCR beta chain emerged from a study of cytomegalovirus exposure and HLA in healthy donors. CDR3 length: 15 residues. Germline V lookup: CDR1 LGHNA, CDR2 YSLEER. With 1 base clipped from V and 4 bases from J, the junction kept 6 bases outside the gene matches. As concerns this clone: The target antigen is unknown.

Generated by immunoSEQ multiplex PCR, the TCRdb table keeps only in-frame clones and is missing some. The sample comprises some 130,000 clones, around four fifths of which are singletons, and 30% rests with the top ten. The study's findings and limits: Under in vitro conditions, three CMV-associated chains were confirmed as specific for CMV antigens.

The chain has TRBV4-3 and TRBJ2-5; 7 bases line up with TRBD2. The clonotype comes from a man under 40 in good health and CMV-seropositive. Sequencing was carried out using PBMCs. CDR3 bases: TGCGCCAGCAGCCAAGCGGGAGGACGAGGAGAGACCCAGTACTTC. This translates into CASSQAGGRGETQYF.